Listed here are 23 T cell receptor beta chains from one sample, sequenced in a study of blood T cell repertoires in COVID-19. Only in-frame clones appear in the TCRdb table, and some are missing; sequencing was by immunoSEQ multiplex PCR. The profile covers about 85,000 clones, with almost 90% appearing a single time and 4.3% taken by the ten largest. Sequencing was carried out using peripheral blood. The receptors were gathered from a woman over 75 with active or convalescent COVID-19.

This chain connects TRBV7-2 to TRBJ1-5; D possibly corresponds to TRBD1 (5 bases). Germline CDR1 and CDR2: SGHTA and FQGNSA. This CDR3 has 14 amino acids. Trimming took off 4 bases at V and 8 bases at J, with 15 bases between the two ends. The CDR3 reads CASSSGQNWEPQHF. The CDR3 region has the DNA TGTGCCAGCAGCTCCGGACAAAACTGGGAGCCCCAGCATTTT.

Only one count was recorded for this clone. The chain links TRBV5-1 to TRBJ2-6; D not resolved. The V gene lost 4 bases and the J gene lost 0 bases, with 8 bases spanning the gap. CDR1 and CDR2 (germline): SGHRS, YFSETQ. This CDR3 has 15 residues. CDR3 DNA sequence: TGCGCCAGCAGCCCGGTAAGCTCTGGGGCCAACGTCCTGACTTTC. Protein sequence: CASSPVSSGANVLTF.

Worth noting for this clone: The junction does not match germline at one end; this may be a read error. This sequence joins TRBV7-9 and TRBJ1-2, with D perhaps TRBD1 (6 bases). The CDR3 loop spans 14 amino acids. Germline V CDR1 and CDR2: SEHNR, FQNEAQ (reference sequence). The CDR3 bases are TGTGCCAGCACCTTAGGGGGGCCGAACTATGGCTACACCTTC. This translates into CASTLGGPNYGYTF.

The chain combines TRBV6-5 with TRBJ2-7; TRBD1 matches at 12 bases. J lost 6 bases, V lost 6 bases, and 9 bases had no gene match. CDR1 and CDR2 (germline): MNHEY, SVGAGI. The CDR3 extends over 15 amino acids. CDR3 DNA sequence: TGTGCCAGCAGACCAACCGGGACAGGGGGCTCCGAGCAGTACTTC. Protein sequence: CASRPTGTGGSEQYF.

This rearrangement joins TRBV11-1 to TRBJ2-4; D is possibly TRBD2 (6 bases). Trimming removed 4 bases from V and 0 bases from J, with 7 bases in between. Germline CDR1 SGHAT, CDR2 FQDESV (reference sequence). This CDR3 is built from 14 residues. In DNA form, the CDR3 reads TGTGCCAGCAGCTGGGACTTAGCCAAAAACATTCAGTACTTC. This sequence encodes CASSWDLAKNIQYF.

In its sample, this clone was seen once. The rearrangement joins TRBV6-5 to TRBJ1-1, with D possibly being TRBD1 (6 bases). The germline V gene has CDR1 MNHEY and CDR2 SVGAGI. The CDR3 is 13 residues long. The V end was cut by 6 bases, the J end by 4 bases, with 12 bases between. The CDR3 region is CASSDEGGTEAFF. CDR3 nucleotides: TGTGCCAGCAGCGACGAAGGGGGCACTGAAGCTTTCTTT.

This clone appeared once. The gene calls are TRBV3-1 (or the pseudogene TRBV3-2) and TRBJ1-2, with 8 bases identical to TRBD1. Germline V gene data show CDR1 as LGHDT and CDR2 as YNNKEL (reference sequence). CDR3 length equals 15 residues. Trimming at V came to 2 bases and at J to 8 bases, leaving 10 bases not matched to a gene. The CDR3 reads CASSQKGTGVVGYTF. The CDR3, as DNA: TGTGCCAGCAGCCAAAAAGGGACAGGCGTGGTGGGCTACACCTTC.

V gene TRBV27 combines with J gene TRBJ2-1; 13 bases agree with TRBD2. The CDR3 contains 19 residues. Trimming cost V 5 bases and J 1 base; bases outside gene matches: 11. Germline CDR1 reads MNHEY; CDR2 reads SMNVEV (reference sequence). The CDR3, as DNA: TGTGCCAGCAGTACCCGGACTAGCGGGAGTCTTTATTCCTACAATGAGCAGTTCTTC. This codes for CASSTRTSGSLYSYNEQFF.

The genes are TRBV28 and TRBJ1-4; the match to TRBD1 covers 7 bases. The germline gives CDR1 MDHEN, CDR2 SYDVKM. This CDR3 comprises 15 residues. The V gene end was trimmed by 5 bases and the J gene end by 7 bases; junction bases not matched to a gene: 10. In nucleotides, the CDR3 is TGTGCCAGCAGTACACCGACAGGGTTCAGTGAAAAACTGTTTTTT. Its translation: CASSTPTGFSEKLFF.

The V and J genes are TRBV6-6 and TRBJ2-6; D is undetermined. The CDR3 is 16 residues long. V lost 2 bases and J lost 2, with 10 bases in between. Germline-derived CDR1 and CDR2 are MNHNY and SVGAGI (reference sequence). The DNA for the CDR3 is TGTGCCAGCAGTTACCCCCTGGCGGCTGGGGCCAACGTCCTGACTTTC. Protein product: CASSYPLAAGANVLTF.

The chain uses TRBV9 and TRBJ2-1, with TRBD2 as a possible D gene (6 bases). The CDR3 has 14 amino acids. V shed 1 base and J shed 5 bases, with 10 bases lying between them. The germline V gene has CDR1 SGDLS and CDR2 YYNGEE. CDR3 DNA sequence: TGTGCCAGCAGCGTACAGGGAGGAAACAATGAGCAGTTCTTC. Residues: CASSVQGGNNEQFF.

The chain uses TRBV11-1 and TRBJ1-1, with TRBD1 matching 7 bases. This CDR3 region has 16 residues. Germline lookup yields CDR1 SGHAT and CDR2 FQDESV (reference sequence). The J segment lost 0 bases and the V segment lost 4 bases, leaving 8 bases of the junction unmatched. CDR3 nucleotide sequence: TGTGCCAGCAGCTCAGGGACAGCCAGTATGAACACTGAAGCTTTCTTT. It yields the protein CASSSGTASMNTEAFF.

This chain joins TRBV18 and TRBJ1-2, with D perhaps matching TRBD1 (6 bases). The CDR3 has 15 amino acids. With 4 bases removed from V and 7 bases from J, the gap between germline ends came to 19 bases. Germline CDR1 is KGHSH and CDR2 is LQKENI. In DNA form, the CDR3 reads TGTGCCAGCTCACATCCGGGACAAAGAGGCCGTGGCTACACCTTC. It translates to CASSHPGQRGRGYTF.

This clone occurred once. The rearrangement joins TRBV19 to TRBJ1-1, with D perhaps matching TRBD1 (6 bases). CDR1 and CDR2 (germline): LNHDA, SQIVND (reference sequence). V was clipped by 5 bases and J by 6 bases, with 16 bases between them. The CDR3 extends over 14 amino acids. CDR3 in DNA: TGTGCCAGTAGTGTTAACAGGGTTTTGGCTGAAGCTTTCTTT. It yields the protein CASSVNRVLAEAFF.

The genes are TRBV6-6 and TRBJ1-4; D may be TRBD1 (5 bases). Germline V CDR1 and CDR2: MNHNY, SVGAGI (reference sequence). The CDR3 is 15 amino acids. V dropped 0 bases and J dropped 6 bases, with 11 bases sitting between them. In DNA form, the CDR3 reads TGTGCCAGCAGTTACTCAGGGGTTATCGATGAAAAACTGTTTTTT. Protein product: CASSYSGVIDEKLFF.

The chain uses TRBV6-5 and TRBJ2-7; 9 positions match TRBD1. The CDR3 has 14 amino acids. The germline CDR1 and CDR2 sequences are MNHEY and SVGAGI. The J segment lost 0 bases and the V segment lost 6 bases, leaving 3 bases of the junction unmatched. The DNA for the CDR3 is TGTGCCAGCAGACGACAGGGGGACTCCTACGAGCAGTACTTC. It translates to CASRRQGDSYEQYF.

The CDR3 protein is CASSKEGTWDSSNSPLHF. CDR3 bases: TGTGCCAGCAGCAAAGAAGGAACCTGGGACAGCTCTAATTCACCCCTCCACTTT. V gene TRBV21-1 combines with J gene TRBJ1-6; the table's D gene call, TRBD1, was not cross checked with the DNA. TRBV21-1 is tagged as a pseudogene. The CDR3 spans 18 residues.

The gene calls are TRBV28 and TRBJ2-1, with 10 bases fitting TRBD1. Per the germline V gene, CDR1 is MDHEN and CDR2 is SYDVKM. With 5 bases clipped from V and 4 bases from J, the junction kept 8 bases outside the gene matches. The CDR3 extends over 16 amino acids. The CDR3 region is CASSPLGDRGYNEQFF. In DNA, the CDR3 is TGTGCCAGCAGTCCCCTTGGGGACAGGGGTTACAATGAGCAGTTCTTC.

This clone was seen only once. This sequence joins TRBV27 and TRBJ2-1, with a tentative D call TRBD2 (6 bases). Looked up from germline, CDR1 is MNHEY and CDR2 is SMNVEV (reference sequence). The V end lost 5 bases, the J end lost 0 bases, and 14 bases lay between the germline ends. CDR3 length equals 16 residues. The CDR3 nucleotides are TGTGCCAGCAGTCCACGACTAGTCAGCTCCTACAATGAGCAGTTCTTC. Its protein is CASSPRLVSSYNEQFF.

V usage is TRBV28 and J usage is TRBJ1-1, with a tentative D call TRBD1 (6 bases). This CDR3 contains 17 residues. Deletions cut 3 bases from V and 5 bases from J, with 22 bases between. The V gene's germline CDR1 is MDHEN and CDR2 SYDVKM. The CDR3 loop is CASSFPIANRVGTEAFF. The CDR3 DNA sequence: TGTGCCAGCAGTTTTCCAATAGCAAACAGGGTTGGGACTGAAGCTTTCTTT. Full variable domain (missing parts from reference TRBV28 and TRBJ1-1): DVKVTQSSRYLVKRTGEKVFLECVQDMDHENMFWYRQDPGLGLRLIYFSYDVKMKEKGDIPEGYSVSREKKERFSLILESASTNQTSMYLCASSFPIANRVGTEAFFGQGTRLTVV.

CDR3 sequence: CASRWTGLYNEQFF. CDR3 nucleotide sequence: TGTGCCAGCCGTTGGACAGGTCTCTACAATGAGCAGTTCTTC. The chain has TRBV6-2 or TRBV6-3 and TRBJ2-1, with 7 bases aligning to TRBD1. The CDR3 is made up of 14 amino acids. The germline CDR1 and CDR2 sequences are MNHEY and SVGEGT. V shed 8 bases, J shed 3 bases, and the junction held 7 bases outside the gene matches.

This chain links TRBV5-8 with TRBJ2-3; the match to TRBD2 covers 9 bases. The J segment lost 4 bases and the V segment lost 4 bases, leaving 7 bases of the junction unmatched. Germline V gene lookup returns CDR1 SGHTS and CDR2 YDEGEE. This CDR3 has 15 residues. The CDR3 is CASSPGAGGSDTQYF. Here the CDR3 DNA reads TGTGCCAGCAGCCCCGGGGCGGGAGGGTCAGATACGCAGTATTTT. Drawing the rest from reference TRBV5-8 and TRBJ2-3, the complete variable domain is EAGVTQSPTHLIKTRGQQATLRCSPISGHTSVYWYQQALGLGLQFLLWYDEGEERNRGNFPPRFSGRQFPNYSSELNVNALELEDSALYLCASSPGAGGSDTQYFGPGTRLTVL.

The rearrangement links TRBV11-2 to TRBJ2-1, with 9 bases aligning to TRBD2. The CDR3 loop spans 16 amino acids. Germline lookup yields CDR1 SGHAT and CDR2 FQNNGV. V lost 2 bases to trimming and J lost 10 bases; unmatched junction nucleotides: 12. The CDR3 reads CASSLWAGGPITEQFF. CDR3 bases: TGTGCCAGCAGCTTATGGGCGGGAGGGCCAATAACGGAGCAGTTCTTC.